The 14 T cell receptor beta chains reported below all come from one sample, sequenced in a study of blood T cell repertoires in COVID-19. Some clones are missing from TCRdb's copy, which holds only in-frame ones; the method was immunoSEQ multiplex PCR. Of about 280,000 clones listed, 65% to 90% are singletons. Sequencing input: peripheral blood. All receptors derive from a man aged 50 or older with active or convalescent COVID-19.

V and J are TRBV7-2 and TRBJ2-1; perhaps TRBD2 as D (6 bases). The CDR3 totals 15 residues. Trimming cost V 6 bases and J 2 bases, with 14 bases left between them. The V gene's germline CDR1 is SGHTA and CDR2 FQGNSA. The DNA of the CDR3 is TGTGCCAGCAGACAGAGACTAGACCCCTACAATGAGCAGTTCTTC. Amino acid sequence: CASRQRLDPYNEQFF. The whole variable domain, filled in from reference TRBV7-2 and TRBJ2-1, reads GAGVSQSPSNKVTEKGKDVELRCDPISGHTALYWYRQSLGQGLEFLIYFQGNSAPDKSGLPSDRFSAERTGGSVSTLTIQRTQQEDSAVYLCASRQRLDPYNEQFFGPGTRLTVL.

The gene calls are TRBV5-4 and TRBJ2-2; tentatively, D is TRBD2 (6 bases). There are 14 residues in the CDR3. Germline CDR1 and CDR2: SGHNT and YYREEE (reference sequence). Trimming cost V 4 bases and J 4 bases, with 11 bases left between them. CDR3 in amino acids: CASSLSGFTGELFF. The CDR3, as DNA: TGTGCCAGCAGCCTGAGCGGGTTCACCGGGGAGCTGTTTTTT. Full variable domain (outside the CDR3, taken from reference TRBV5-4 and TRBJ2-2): ETGVTQSPTHLIKTRGQQVTLRCSSQSGHNTVSWYQQALGQGPQFIFQYYREEENGRGNFPPRFSGLQFPNYSSELNVNALELDDSALYLCASSLSGFTGELFFGEGSRLTVL.

The CDR3 spells CASSLGDLRSPLHF. The DNA of the CDR3 is TGTGCCAGCAGCTTAGGGGACTTGAGGTCACCCCTCCACTTT. The rearrangement links TRBV11-2 to TRBJ1-6, with D perhaps matching TRBD1 (5 bases). CDR1 is SGHAT and CDR2 is FQNNGV in the germline V gene. V lost 1 base and J 10 bases, leaving 11 bases between the germline ends. This CDR3 is 14 amino acids long.

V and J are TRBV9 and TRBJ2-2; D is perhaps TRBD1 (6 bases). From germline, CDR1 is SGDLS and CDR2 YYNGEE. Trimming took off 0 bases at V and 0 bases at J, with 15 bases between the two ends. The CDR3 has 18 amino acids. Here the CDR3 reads CASSVARADRTNTGELFF. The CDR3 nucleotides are TGTGCCAGCAGCGTAGCGAGGGCAGACAGGACGAACACCGGGGAGCTGTTTTTT.

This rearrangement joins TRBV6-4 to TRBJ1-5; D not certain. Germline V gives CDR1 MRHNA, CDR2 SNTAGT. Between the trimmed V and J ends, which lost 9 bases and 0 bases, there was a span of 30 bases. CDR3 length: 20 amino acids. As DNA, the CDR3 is TGTGCCAGTCGACACCCTCTTCGAAGGGAGCCCGACTATAGCAATCAGCCCCAGCATTTT. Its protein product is CASRHPLRREPDYSNQPQHF.

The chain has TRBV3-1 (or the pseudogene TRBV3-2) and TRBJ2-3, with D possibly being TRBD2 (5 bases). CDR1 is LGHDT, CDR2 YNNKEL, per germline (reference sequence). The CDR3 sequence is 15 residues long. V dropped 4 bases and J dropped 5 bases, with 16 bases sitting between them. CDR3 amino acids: CASSPLGSPKDTQYF. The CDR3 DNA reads TGTGCCAGCAGCCCTCTGGGGAGCCCCAAAGATACGCAGTATTTT.

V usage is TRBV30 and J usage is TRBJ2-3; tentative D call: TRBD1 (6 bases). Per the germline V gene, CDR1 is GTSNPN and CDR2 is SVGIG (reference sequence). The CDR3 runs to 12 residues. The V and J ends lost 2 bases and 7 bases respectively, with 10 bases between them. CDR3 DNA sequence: TGTGCCTGGAGTCGGACAGAAAATACGCAGTATTTT. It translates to CAWSRTENTQYF.

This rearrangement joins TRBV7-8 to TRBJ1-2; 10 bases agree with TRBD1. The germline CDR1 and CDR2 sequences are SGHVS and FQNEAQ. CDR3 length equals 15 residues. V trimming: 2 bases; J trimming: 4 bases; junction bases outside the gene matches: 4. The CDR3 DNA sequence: TGTGCCAGCAGCTTAACCGGGACAGGGGCCTATGGCTACACCTTC. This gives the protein CASSLTGTGAYGYTF.

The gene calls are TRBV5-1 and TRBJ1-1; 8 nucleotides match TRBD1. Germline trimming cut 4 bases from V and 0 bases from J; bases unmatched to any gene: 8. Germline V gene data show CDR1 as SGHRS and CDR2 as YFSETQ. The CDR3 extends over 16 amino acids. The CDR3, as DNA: TGCGCCAGCAGCCTAGACAGGGGATTCATGAACACTGAAGCTTTCTTT. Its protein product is CASSLDRGFMNTEAFF.

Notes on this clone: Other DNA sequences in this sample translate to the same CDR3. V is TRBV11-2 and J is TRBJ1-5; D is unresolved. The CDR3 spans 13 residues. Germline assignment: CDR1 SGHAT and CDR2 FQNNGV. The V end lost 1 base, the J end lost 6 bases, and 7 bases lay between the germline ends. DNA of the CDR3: TGTGCCAGCAGCTTAGTGTCGGGTCAGCCCCAGCATTTT. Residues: CASSLVSGQPQHF.

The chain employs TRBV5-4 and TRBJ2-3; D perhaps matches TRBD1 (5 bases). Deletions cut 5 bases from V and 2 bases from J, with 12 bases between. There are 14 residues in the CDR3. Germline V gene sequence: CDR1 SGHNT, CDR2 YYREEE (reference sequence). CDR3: CASRGGADTDTQYF. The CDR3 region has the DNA TGTGCCAGCAGGGGTGGGGCCGACACAGATACGCAGTATTTT.

CDR3 DNA: TGCGCCAGCAGCCCAGTGATGGACAGGGAATACGAGCAGTACTTC. It codes for CASSPVMDREYEQYF. The chain combines TRBV4-1 with TRBJ2-7; the match to TRBD1 covers 8 bases. V lost 4 bases, J lost 4 bases, and 9 bases stayed unmatched. Germline CDR1 reads MGHRA; CDR2 reads YSYEKL. The CDR3 has 15 amino acids.

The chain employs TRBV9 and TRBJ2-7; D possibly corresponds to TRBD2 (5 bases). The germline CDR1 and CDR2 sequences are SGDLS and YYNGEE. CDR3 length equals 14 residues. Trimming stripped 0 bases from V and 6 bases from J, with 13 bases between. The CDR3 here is CASSVGWESGEQYF. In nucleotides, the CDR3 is TGTGCCAGCAGCGTAGGGTGGGAGTCCGGCGAGCAGTACTTC.

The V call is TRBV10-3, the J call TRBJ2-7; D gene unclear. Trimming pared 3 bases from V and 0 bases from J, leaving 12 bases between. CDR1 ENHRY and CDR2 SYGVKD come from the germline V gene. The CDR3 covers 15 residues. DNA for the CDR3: TGTGCCATCAGTGAAAGCTATACGAGCTCCTACGAGCAGTACTTC. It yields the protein CAISESYTSSYEQYF.